This is a list of T cell receptor beta chains from one sample in a study of cytomegalovirus exposure and HLA in healthy donors. Repertoires were generated with immunoSEQ multiplex PCR, while TCRdb's copy carries only in-frame clones and drops some. The sample consists of about 170,000 clones, more than 70% of them appearing once. Input material: PBMCs. These receptors all stem from a male donor in good health and CMV-seronegative. The CDR3 runs from the conserved cysteine through the conserved F or W. A D gene is named only where the DNA matches it firmly. Clone size is stated in some rows and not others, as once, few, many or a class when expanded.

abundance,v_gene,d_gene,j_gene,CDR3nt,CDR3aa
.,TRBV6-6,.,TRBJ2-2,TGTGCCAGCAGCTGGAAACAGGGACCCACCGGGGAGCTGTTTTTT,CASSWKQGPTGELFF
.,TRBV18,.,TRBJ1-1,TGTGCCAGCTCACCACAGGGGGACCGACCGGGGGCTTTCTTT,CASSPQGDRPGAFF
.,TRBV6-6,TRBD1,TRBJ1-1,TGTGCCAGCAGTTACCCGAAAGGACAGGGCGGAACTGAAGCTTTCTTT,CASSYPKGQGGTEAFF
.,TRBV15,TRBD1,TRBJ1-5,TGTGCCACCAGCAGAACCCCAGGGGGCCCTGGGGCCAATCAGCCCCAGCATTTT,CATSRTPGGPGANQPQHF
few,TRBV9,.,TRBJ1-5,TGTGCCAGCAGCGTAGAGGGGGGCAATCAGCCCCAGCATTTT,CASSVEGGNQPQHF
.,TRBV7-3,.,TRBJ1-2,TGTGCCAGCAGCCCGGAGGGGACCTATGGCTACACCTTC,CASSPEGTYGYTF
once,TRBV19,.,TRBJ1-1,TGTGCCAGTAGTCTTGGGACATCGAACACTGAAGCTTTCTTT,CASSLGTSNTEAFF
.,TRBV19,.,TRBJ2-1,TGTGCCAGTAGTTCAGTTGGTGGGACTTCGTACAATGAGCAGTTCTTC,CASSSVGGTSYNEQFF
.,TRBV15,.,TRBJ1-1,TGTGCCACCAGCAGAGATAGGAACACTGAAGCTTTCTTT,CATSRDRNTEAFF
once,TRBV6-1,TRBD2,TRBJ2-3,TGTGCCAGCAGTCTAACTAGCGGGGGCGCAGATACGCAGTATTTT,CASSLTSGGADTQYF
.,TRBV11-2,TRBD1,TRBJ1-4,TGTGCCAGCAGCCCGGGGGACAGGGGGATTGAAAAACTGTTTTTT,CASSPGDRGIEKLFF
.,TRBV9,TRBD2,TRBJ2-2,TGTGCCAGCAGCCCCAGCGGGATTGGCGGGGAGCTGTTTTTT,CASSPSGIGGELFF
once,TRBV5-1,.,TRBJ1-3,TGCGCCAGCAGCCCGATGGGGGGTCGAAACACCATATATTTT,CASSPMGGRNTIYF
.,TRBV7-2,.,TRBJ1-1,TGTGCCAGCAGCTTAGGTAGAGGTGTCGACACTGAAGCTTTCTTT,CASSLGRGVDTEAFF
.,TRBV27,.,TRBJ2-2,TGTGCCAGCATTGCCCCCTCCGGCGGGGAGCTGTTTTTT,CASIAPSGGELFF
.,TRBV28,TRBD1,TRBJ1-1,TGTGCCAGCAGTTTAGGACAGGGGGCCCAAGCTTTCTTT,CASSLGQGAQAFF
once,TRBV6-5,TRBD1,TRBJ1-2,TGTGCCAGCAGTTACTCGGGGGACAGAAACTATGGCTACACCTTC,CASSYSGDRNYGYTF
.,TRBV2,.,TRBJ1-1,TGTGCCAGCAGGGCTTCCTTGAACACTGAAGCTTTCTTT,CASRASLNTEAFF
.,TRBV19,TRBD1,TRBJ1-4,TGTGCCAGTCAAAACCGGGGGGGACAGGGAAGTTTCGGAGAAAAACTGTTTTTT,CASQNRGGQGSFGEKLFF
.,TRBV28,.,TRBJ2-1,TGTGCCAGCAGGCCCGTGGGGGGCTACAATGAGCAGTTCTTC,CASRPVGGYNEQFF
.,TRBV6-6,TRBD1,TRBJ2-5,TGTGCCAGCAGACCTACCGGACAGGGACGGTTTGGGCAGTACTTC,CASRPTGQGRFGQYF
.,TRBV7-9,.,TRBJ2-2,TGTGCCAGCAGCTTAGCCTCGGGAGACACCGGGGAGCTGTTTTTT,CASSLASGDTGELFF
once,TRBV19,.,TRBJ2-2,TGTGCCAGTAGTAAACAGGGATGGACGAACACCGGGGAGCTGTTTTTT,CASSKQGWTNTGELFF
.,TRBV19,.,TRBJ1-3,TGTGCCAGTAGTGGGCCGGCAGGGACTGGAAACACCATATATTTT,CASSGPAGTGNTIYF
.,TRBV11-3,TRBD1,TRBJ2-7,TGTGCCAGCAGCTTAGGGAAACCCGGACAGGGGTTTACCGAGCAGTACTTC,CASSLGKPGQGFTEQYF
.,TRBV5-1,TRBD1,TRBJ2-4,TGCGCCAGCAGCCAGACAGGGTCGGACATTCAGTACTTC,CASSQTGSDIQYF
.,TRBV7-2,.,TRBJ2-2,TGTGCCAGCAGCCTGGGGGGAGCCGGGGAGCTGTTTTTT,CASSLGGAGELFF